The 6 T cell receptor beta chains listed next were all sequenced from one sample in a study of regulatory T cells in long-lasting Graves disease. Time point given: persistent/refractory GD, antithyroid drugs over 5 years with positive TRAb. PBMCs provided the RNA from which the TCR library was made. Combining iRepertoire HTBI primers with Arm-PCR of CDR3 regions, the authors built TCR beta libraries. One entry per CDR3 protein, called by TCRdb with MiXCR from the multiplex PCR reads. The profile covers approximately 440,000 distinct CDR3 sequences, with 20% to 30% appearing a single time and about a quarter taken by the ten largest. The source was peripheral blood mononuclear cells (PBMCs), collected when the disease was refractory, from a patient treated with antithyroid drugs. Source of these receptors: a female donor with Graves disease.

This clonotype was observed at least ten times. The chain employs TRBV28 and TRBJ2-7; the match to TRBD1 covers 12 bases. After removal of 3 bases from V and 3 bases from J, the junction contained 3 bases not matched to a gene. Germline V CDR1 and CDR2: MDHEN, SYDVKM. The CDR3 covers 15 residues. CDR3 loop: CASSLGTGGGYEQYF. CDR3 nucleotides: TGTGCCAGCAGTTTGGGGACAGGGGGCGGCTACGAGCAGTACTTC.

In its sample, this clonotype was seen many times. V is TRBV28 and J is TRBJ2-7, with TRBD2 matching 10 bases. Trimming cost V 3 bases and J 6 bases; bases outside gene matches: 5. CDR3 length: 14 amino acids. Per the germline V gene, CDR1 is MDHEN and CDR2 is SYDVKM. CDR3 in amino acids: CASSFALAGAEQYF. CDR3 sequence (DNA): TGTGCCAGCAGTTTCGCGCTAGCGGGAGCCGAGCAGTACTTC.

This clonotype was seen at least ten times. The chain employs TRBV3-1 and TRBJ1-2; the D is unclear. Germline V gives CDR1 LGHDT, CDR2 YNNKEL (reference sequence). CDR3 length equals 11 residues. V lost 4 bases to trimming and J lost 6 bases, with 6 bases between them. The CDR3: CASSRSDGYTF. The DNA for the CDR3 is TGTGCCAGCAGCCGTTCAGATGGCTACACCTTC. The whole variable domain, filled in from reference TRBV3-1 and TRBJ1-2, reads DTAVSQTPKYLVTQMGNDKSIKCEQNLGHDTMYWYKQDSKKFLKIMFSYNNKELIINETVPNRFSPKSPDKAHLNLHINSLELGDSAVYFCASSRSDGYTFGSGTRLTVV.

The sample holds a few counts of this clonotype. This chain's CDR3 is CASSLAGLRSGETQYF. As DNA, the CDR3 is TGCGCCAGCAGCTTGGCCGGTTTAAGGTCGGGAGAGACCCAGTACTTC. The chain links TRBV5-1 to TRBJ2-5; no reliable D call. The CDR3 covers 16 residues. Germline values: CDR1 SGHRS, CDR2 YFSETQ. V was clipped by 0 bases and J by 4 bases, with 16 bases between them.

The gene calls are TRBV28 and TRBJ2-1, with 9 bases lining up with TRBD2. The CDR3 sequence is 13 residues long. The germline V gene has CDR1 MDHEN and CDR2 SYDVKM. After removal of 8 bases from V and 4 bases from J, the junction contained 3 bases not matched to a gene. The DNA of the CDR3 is TGTGCCAGCTTCGCGGGAGGGTACAATGAGCAGTTCTTC. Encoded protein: CASFAGGYNEQFF.

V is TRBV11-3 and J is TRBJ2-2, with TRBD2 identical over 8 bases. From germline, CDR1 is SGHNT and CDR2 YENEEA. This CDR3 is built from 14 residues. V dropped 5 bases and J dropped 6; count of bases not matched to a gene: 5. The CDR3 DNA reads TGTGCCAGCAGCCGGACTAGCCAGTCCGGGGAGCTGTTTTTT. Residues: CASSRTSQSGELFF.